This passage covers 25 T cell receptor beta chains from one sample sequenced in a study of shared clonotypes between healthy human individuals. Libraries were prepared by immunoSEQ multiplex PCR; TCRdb keeps only in-frame clonotypes and omits some of them. The repertoire has 2 million to 3 million clones, roughly 92% of them found once; the top ten carry 0.14%. The sample was naive CD4+ T cells sorted from blood. Subset of the sample: CD45RA+ positively selected. The receptors come from a man aged 18 to 30 in good health.

The chain carries TRBV5-1 and TRBJ2-7; D is uncertain. Germline V gene lookup returns CDR1 SGHRS and CDR2 YFSETQ. The CDR3 contains 12 residues. V shed 5 bases and J shed 4 bases, with 10 bases lying between them. The CDR3 coding sequence is TGCGCCAGCAGTTCCGTCGGTTACGAGCAGTACTTC. Amino acids: CASSSVGYEQYF. Based on the CDR3 plus reference TRBV5-1 and TRBJ2-7, the full variable domain is KAGVTQTPRYLIKTRGQQVTLSCSPISGHRSVSWYQQTPGQGLQFLFEYFSETQRNKGNFPGRFSGRQFSNSRSEMNVSTLELGDSALYLCASSSVGYEQYFGPGTRLTVT.

This chain connects TRBV6-6 to TRBJ2-7; 8 bases match TRBD1. The CDR3 has 12 amino acids. V trimming: 8 bases; J trimming: 5 bases; junction bases outside the gene matches: 5. CDR1 and CDR2 from the germline V gene are MNHNY and SVGAGI (reference sequence). The CDR3 nucleotides read TGTGCCAGCGGACAGGGACCCCACGAGCAGTACTTC. Translating it yields CASGQGPHEQYF.

V is TRBV18 and J is TRBJ2-7; D is ambiguous. Germline V gene sequence: CDR1 KGHSH, CDR2 LQKENI. Trimming took 3 bases from V and 3 from J, leaving 18 bases between them. This CDR3 comprises 16 residues. CDR3 coding DNA: TGTGCCAGCTCACCTCCATACTCGTACGAATACTACGAGCAGTACTTC. This translates into CASSPPYSYEYYEQYF.

The V call is TRBV7-6, the J call TRBJ1-1; D is unclear. Trimming stripped 5 bases from V and 1 base from J, with 8 bases between. This CDR3 contains 13 residues. Per germline, CDR1 SGHVS and CDR2 FNYEAQ. The CDR3 DNA is TGTGCCAGCAGCCTAACTAAGAACACTGAAGCTTTCTTT. This encodes CASSLTKNTEAFF.

The CDR3 nucleotides are TGTGCCAGTAGTATAACGGGCCAGAATGAGCAGTTCTTC. This translates into CASSITGQNEQFF. V usage is TRBV19 and J usage is TRBJ2-1; D is uncertain. This CDR3 has 13 residues. Deletions cut 2 bases from V and 7 bases from J, with 9 bases between. Looked up from germline, CDR1 is LNHDA and CDR2 is SQIVND (reference sequence).

V usage is TRBV5-1 and J usage is TRBJ2-7; D is perhaps TRBD1 or TRBD2 (5 bases each). The CDR3 loop spans 17 amino acids. The germline gives CDR1 SGHRS, CDR2 YFSETQ. V was trimmed by 4 bases and J by 3 bases, leaving 23 bases between them. DNA for the CDR3: TGCGCCAGCAGCGACCATCCTTTCCGGGACCAAATCTACGAGCAGTACTTC. Amino acid sequence: CASSDHPFRDQIYEQYF.

The J gene is TRBJ2-5, the V gene TRBV19, with no clear D. The CDR3 is 18 amino acids. Deletions cut 3 bases from V and 5 bases from J, with 25 bases between. The germline CDR1 and CDR2 sequences are LNHDA and SQIVND (reference sequence). Here the CDR3 reads CASSMDTADTEDGETQYF. The CDR3, as DNA: TGTGCCAGTAGTATGGATACAGCCGATACCGAGGACGGGGAGACCCAGTACTTC.

The CDR3 coding sequence is TGTGCCAGTAGTAAGACTAGCGGGCTCGTGGGATCCTACGAGCAGTACTTC. This gives the protein CASSKTSGLVGSYEQYF. The V call is TRBV19, the J call TRBJ2-7; TRBD2 aligns across 10 bases. J gave up 1 base and V 4 bases, and 10 bases lay outside the gene matches. The length of the CDR3 is 17 residues. CDR1 and CDR2 (germline): LNHDA, SQIVND (reference sequence).

The genes are TRBV5-4 and TRBJ1-2; tentative D call: TRBD1 (6 bases). The length of the CDR3 is 13 residues. Germline V gene sequence: CDR1 SGHNT, CDR2 YYREEE (reference sequence). V lost 4 bases and J 9 bases, leaving 16 bases between the germline ends. CDR3 coding DNA: TGTGCCAGCAGCCGGGAACAGGGTACGAGCTACACCTTC. The encoded protein is CASSREQGTSYTF.

The genes are TRBV19 and TRBJ1-3; D not resolved. The CDR3 is made up of 15 amino acids. The V gene's germline CDR1 is LNHDA and CDR2 SQIVND (reference sequence). The germline V and J ends were trimmed by 4 bases and 0 bases, with 10 bases remaining between them. CDR3 nucleotides: TGTGCCAGTAGTACCGGACTGACCTCTGGAAACACCATATATTTT. It translates to CASSTGLTSGNTIYF.

V gene TRBV11-2 combines with J gene TRBJ1-6; D unclear. The germline V gene has CDR1 SGHAT and CDR2 FQNNGV. The CDR3 is made up of 13 amino acids. Trimming pared 5 bases from V and 10 bases from J, leaving 12 bases between. In DNA form, the CDR3 reads TGTGCCAGCAGCCCTGTGGGATGGTCACCCCTCCACTTT. It specifies CASSPVGWSPLHF. The full variable domain, with the rest looked up from reference TRBV11-2 and TRBJ1-6, is EAGVAQSPRYKIIEKRQSVAFWCNPISGHATLYWYQQILGQGPKLLIQFQNNGVVDDSQLPKDRFSAERLKGVDSTLKIQPAKLEDSAVYLCASSPVGWSPLHFGNGTRLTVT.

The CDR3 DNA sequence: TGCGCCAGCAGCGGAACCGGGACAGGGAACGAGCAGTACTTC. Encoded protein: CASSGTGTGNEQYF. The chain joins TRBV5-1 to TRBJ2-5, with 9 bases lining up with TRBD1. The J call may be wrong; the DNA end is better matched by TRBJ2-7. Germline V gene lookup returns CDR1 SGHRS and CDR2 YFSETQ. The CDR3 totals 14 residues.

As for this clone: The sample contains more than one DNA sequence encoding this CDR3. The V gene is TRBV5-6, the J gene TRBJ2-5; D ambiguous. This CDR3 spans 12 amino acids. Germline V gene lookup returns CDR1 SGHDT and CDR2 YYEEEE. Trimming took 0 bases from V and 1 from J, leaving 1 base between them. For the CDR3, the DNA is TGTGCCAGCAGCTTGGTCCAAGAGACCCAGTACTTC. Amino acids: CASSLVQETQYF.

The genes are TRBV6-5 and TRBJ2-3; 11 bases are shared with TRBD2. The V gene end was trimmed by 5 bases and the J gene end by 2 bases; junction bases not matched to a gene: 3. From germline, CDR1 is MNHEY and CDR2 SVGAGI. The CDR3 extends over 15 amino acids. The CDR3 protein is CASSLTSGDTDTQYF. The CDR3 coding sequence is TGTGCCAGCAGTCTGACTAGCGGGGACACAGATACGCAGTATTTT.

The rearrangement links TRBV5-1 to TRBJ2-2, with 7 bases identical to TRBD1. V lost 4 bases to trimming and J lost 2 bases; unmatched junction nucleotides: 14. The germline V gene has CDR1 SGHRS and CDR2 YFSETQ. The CDR3 spans 18 residues. CDR3 sequence: CASSGGPPRQGNTGELFF. The CDR3 DNA reads TGCGCCAGCAGCGGAGGACCCCCAAGACAGGGCAACACCGGGGAGCTGTTTTTT.

This chain joins TRBV10-2 and TRBJ2-3; the D gene could be TRBD1 or TRBD2 (6 bases each). Germline CDR1 and CDR2: WSHSY and SAAADI. There are 16 residues in the CDR3. V lost 6 bases and J 3 bases, leaving 19 bases between the germline ends. CDR3 sequence reads: CASRGAHGGGTDTQYF. As DNA, the CDR3 is TGCGCCAGCAGGGGGGCCCACGGGGGCGGTACAGATACGCAGTATTTT.

About this clone itself: The sample holds other DNA sequences that translate to the same CDR3. The chain joins TRBV11-2 to TRBJ2-3; possibly TRBD1 or TRBD2 for D (5 bases each). The CDR3 consists of 15 residues. The germline V gene has CDR1 SGHAT and CDR2 FQNNGV. V shed 4 bases and J shed 0 bases, with 11 bases lying between them. As DNA, the CDR3 is TGTGCCAGCAGCTCCTCCGGGGCTAGCACAGATACGCAGTATTTT. As protein: CASSSSGASTDTQYF.

The chain combines TRBV28 with TRBJ2-5; 11 nucleotides match TRBD1. The CDR3 consists of 15 residues. The germline gives CDR1 MDHEN, CDR2 SYDVKM. V trimming: 8 bases; J trimming: 5 bases; junction bases outside the gene matches: 10. CDR3 residues: CASEDPGQGVETQYF. CDR3 DNA: TGTGCCAGCGAAGATCCGGGACAGGGGGTTGAGACCCAGTACTTC.

The chain combines TRBV9 with TRBJ2-7; TRBD2 matches at 10 bases. V shed 3 bases and J 4 bases; nucleotides not matched to a gene: 10. This CDR3 comprises 16 residues. Germline CDR1 SGDLS, CDR2 YYNGEE. The CDR3 DNA reads TGTGCCAGCAGCGACGTAGCGGGGGGAATGATTTACGAGCAGTACTTC. Amino acid sequence: CASSDVAGGMIYEQYF.

This clone was counted a single time. V gene TRBV19 combines with J gene TRBJ2-2, with D possibly being TRBD1 (7 bases). The germline V gene encodes CDR1 LNHDA and CDR2 SQIVND (reference sequence). The CDR3 has 14 residues. V was shortened by 5 bases and J by 4 bases, with 11 bases between the two germline ends. The CDR3 DNA reads TGTGCCAGTAGTTGGCAGGGGGGCACCGGGGAGCTGTTTTTT. Translation gives CASSWQGGTGELFF.

This chain connects TRBV10-3 to TRBJ1-1; TRBD1 agrees at 8 bases. This CDR3 is 13 amino acids long. Trimming removed 7 bases from V and 5 bases from J; junction bases left unmatched: 6. Germline-derived CDR1 and CDR2 are ENHRY and SYGVKD. CDR3 in amino acids: CAITGGVRTEAFF. The CDR3 nucleotides are TGTGCCATCACAGGGGGCGTCAGGACTGAAGCTTTCTTT.

The chain links TRBV18 to TRBJ2-7, with 9 bases matching TRBD1. V trimming: 3 bases; J trimming: 3 bases; junction bases outside the gene matches: 9. The CDR3 consists of 16 residues. Looked up from germline, CDR1 is KGHSH and CDR2 is LQKENI. CDR3 in amino acids: CASSPLGDRAYYEQYF. The CDR3 DNA reads as TGTGCCAGCTCACCTCTAGGGGACAGGGCTTACTACGAGCAGTACTTC.

A single count supports this clone. The chain links TRBV5-3 to TRBJ2-2; TRBD1 might be the D (8 bases). TRBV5-3 is annotated as an ORF whose role is uncertain. Trimming cost V 0 bases and J 3 bases, with 21 bases left between them. The CDR3 sequence is 19 residues long. The CDR3 region has the DNA TGTGCCAGAAGCTTGGTTGCCCATACAGGGGGAGGGGACACCGGGGAGCTGTTTTTT. Translation gives CARSLVAHTGGGDTGELFF.

This clone was seen a single time. The chain is built from TRBV7-9 and TRBJ2-5; the match to TRBD1 covers 8 bases. Looked up from germline, CDR1 is SEHNR and CDR2 is FQNEAQ (reference sequence). The V and J ends lost 6 bases and 1 base, in that order; junction bases with no gene match: 13. This CDR3 comprises 17 residues. The CDR3 sequence is CASSYISGQGTQETQYF. The DNA of the CDR3 is TGTGCCAGCAGTTACATATCCGGACAGGGAACCCAAGAGACCCAGTACTTC.

This clone was detected a few times. At the DNA level, this CDR3 is encoded by other sequences in the same sample as well. The chain links TRBV10-3 to TRBJ2-7; no clear D gene. Germline-derived CDR1 and CDR2 are ENHRY and SYGVKD. The CDR3 is made up of 12 amino acids. Trimming left V 0 bases short and J 2 bases short, with 2 bases between. CDR3 amino acids: CAISESAYEQYF. DNA of the CDR3: TGTGCCATCAGTGAGTCGGCCTACGAGCAGTACTTC.